This T cell receptor (beta chain) originates from a study of blood T cell repertoires in COVID-19. This clone appeared once. V was clipped by 0 bases and J by 4 bases, with 14 bases between them. Looked up from germline, CDR1 is SGHRS and CDR2 is YFSETQ. The CDR3 sequence is 16 residues long. Repertoires were generated with immunoSEQ multiplex PCR, while TCRdb's copy carries only in-frame clones and drops some. The sample holds some 49,000 clones; 85% are singletons and the top ten take 10%. Sequenced sample: peripheral blood. This TCR came from a human donor in a cohort sampled during active COVID-19. The genes are TRBV5-1 and TRBJ1-5; unclear D gene. In nucleotides, the CDR3 is TGCGCCAGCAGCTTGGCAGGTTCCCCGGCGAATCAGCCCCAGCATTTT. Translated: CASSLAGSPANQPQHF.